This passage covers 21 T cell receptor beta chains from one sample sequenced in a study of glioma-infiltrating T cells after dendritic cell vaccination. TCRdb's copy holds only in-frame clones and misses some; the assay was immunoSEQ multiplex PCR. Of more than 60,000 clones listed, 75% to 90% are singletons. Sequencing used blood, obtained before dendritic cell vaccination. The receptors derive from a human donor with glioblastoma.

The rearrangement joins TRBV10-3 to TRBJ2-7; a possible D gene is TRBD1 (6 bases). In germline, CDR1 is ENHRY, CDR2 SYGVKD. V was trimmed by 10 bases and J by 2 bases, leaving 12 bases between them. The CDR3 is 12 residues long. CDR3 region: CATSDSTYEQYF. The CDR3 bases are TGTGCCACCTCGGACAGTACCTACGAGCAGTACTTC.

The chain has TRBV5-4 and TRBJ1-2; no clear D gene. V was pared by 4 bases and J by 2 bases, with 9 bases between. Germline-derived CDR1 and CDR2 are SGHNT and YYREEE (reference sequence). The CDR3 spans 13 residues. The DNA for the CDR3 is TGTGCCAGCAGCGTTATACAGAACTATGGCTACACCTTC. It yields the protein CASSVIQNYGYTF.

The rearrangement uses TRBV29-1 and TRBJ2-3, with D possibly matching TRBD1 (5 bases). The CDR3 length is 13 residues. Germline lookup yields CDR1 SQVTM and CDR2 ANQGSEA. Trimming stripped 0 bases from V and 1 base from J, with 5 bases between. The CDR3 sequence is CSVEDRGTDTQYF. CDR3 nucleotide sequence: TGCAGCGTTGAAGACAGGGGCACAGATACGCAGTATTTT.

The chain is built from TRBV30 and TRBJ1-3, with no clear D. The CDR3 is made up of 14 amino acids. Germline V gene sequence: CDR1 GTSNPN, CDR2 SVGIG (reference sequence). Between the trimmed V and J ends, which lost 1 base and 0 bases, there was a span of 7 bases. This CDR3 is CAWSAGYSGNTIYF. The CDR3, as DNA: TGTGCCTGGAGTGCAGGTTACTCTGGAAACACCATATATTTT.

The chain has TRBV2 and TRBJ2-5; TRBD1 is a possible D gene (5 bases). Germline CDR1 SNHLY, CDR2 FYNNEI. V was shortened by 5 bases and J by 4 bases, with 14 bases between the two germline ends. This CDR3 is 14 amino acids long. The CDR3 region has the DNA TGTGCCAGCAGTACAACCCGAAGGGGAGAGACCCAGTACTTC. Amino acid sequence: CASSTTRRGETQYF.

V gene TRBV7-2 combines with J gene TRBJ1-4; TRBD1 agrees at 7 bases. The junction had 8 bases not matched to a gene; V was cut back by 4 bases and J by 3 bases. This CDR3 is 16 amino acids long. The V gene's germline CDR1 is SGHTA and CDR2 FQGNSA. This chain's CDR3 is CASSSPTGAANEKLFF. The CDR3, as DNA: TGTGCCAGCAGCTCCCCCACAGGGGCGGCTAATGAAAAACTGTTTTTT.

This clone was counted only a few times. The chain recombines TRBV19 with TRBJ1-4; 8 bases match TRBD1. Germline V gene data show CDR1 as LNHDA and CDR2 as SQIVND (reference sequence). V was pared by 3 bases and J by 6 bases, with 6 bases of the junction left unmatched. CDR3 size: 15 residues. The CDR3 loop is CASSIRDRPDEKLFF. The CDR3 bases are TGTGCCAGTAGTATCCGGGACAGGCCTGATGAAAAACTGTTTTTT.

The chain carries TRBV10-2 and TRBJ1-6, with 8 positions matching TRBD1. The CDR3 sequence is 15 residues long. Germline assignment: CDR1 WSHSY and CDR2 SAAADI. V dropped 4 bases and J dropped 7; count of bases not matched to a gene: 6. CDR3 nucleotide sequence: TGCGCCAGCAGTGGTGGGACAGGATGGAATTCACCCCTCCACTTT. The encoded protein is CASSGGTGWNSPLHF.

The table lists this clone with a few counts. This chain connects TRBV6-4 to TRBJ1-2; TRBD1 matches 9 bases. The V and J ends lost 6 bases and 7 bases, in that order; junction bases with no gene match: 6. Germline V lookup: CDR1 MRHNA, CDR2 SNTAGT. This CDR3 spans 13 amino acids. This CDR3 reads CASRHGTGSGYTF. The CDR3 DNA sequence: TGTGCCAGCAGACACGGGACAGGGTCTGGCTACACCTTC.

V gene TRBV7-8 combines with J gene TRBJ1-1; no reliable D call. The V gene's germline CDR1 is SGHVS and CDR2 FQNEAQ. V lost 2 bases to trimming and J lost 7 bases, with 11 bases between them. CDR3 length equals 13 residues. The CDR3 DNA reads TGTGCCAGCAGCTTACGGGTGTTTCTTGAAGCTTTCTTT. Translating it yields CASSLRVFLEAFF.

V and J are TRBV2 and TRBJ2-7; D gene uncertain. The CDR3 has 15 residues. Trimming removed 6 bases at V and 7 bases at J, with 22 bases between. CDR1 SNHLY and CDR2 FYNNEI come from the germline V gene. This CDR3 reads CASRNRLNSPGEQYF. The CDR3 DNA follows: TGTGCCAGCAGGAACCGACTCAATTCCCCTGGGGAGCAGTACTTC.

V and J are TRBV7-9 and TRBJ2-3; the D gene is possibly TRBD2 (6 bases). Trimming cost V 2 bases and J 4 bases, with 10 bases left between them. CDR1 SEHNR and CDR2 FQNEAQ come from the germline V gene (reference sequence). The CDR3 has 14 amino acids. The CDR3 nucleotides are TGTGCCAGCAGCTTAAGGGAGGCCCCAGATACGCAGTATTTT. Translating it yields CASSLREAPDTQYF. The whole variable domain, filled in from reference TRBV7-9 and TRBJ2-3, reads DTGVSQNPRHKITKRGQNVTFRCDPISEHNRLYWYRQTLGQGPEFLTYFQNEAQLEKSRLLSDRFSAERPKGSFSTLEIQRTEQGDSAMYLCASSLREAPDTQYFGPGTRLTVL.

The chain combines TRBV15 with TRBJ2-1; 8 nucleotides agree with TRBD1. V shed 6 bases and J 6 bases; nucleotides not matched to a gene: 4. CDR1 and CDR2 from the germline V gene are LNHNV and YYDKDF (reference sequence). The CDR3 covers 13 residues. The CDR3 sequence: CATSATGVNEQFF. The CDR3 coding sequence is TGTGCCACCAGTGCGACAGGGGTCAATGAGCAGTTCTTC.

The gene calls are TRBV23-1 and TRBJ1-1; 7 positions match TRBD1. TRBV23-1 is an open reading frame, and its role is uncertain. V lost 5 bases to trimming and J lost 6 bases; unmatched junction nucleotides: 12. This CDR3 has 15 amino acids. DNA for the CDR3: TGCGCCAGCAGTAGTTCCGGTCGGCAGGGGGCTGAAGCTTTCTTT. Its protein is CASSSSGRQGAEAFF.

V is TRBV27 and J is TRBJ1-5; no definite D call. V was pared by 3 bases and J by 4 bases, with 16 bases between. The CDR3 contains 16 residues. CDR1 and CDR2 (germline): MNHEY, SMNVEV (reference sequence). As DNA, the CDR3 is TGTGCCAGCAGTTTTGAGGGCCCCGGGGTTAATCAGCCCCAGCATTTT. Its translation: CASSFEGPGVNQPQHF.

V gene TRBV5-1 combines with J gene TRBJ2-3, with D possibly TRBD2 on 6 matching bases. The V gene's germline CDR1 is SGHRS and CDR2 YFSETQ. V was shortened by 3 bases and J by 5 bases, with 16 bases between the two germline ends. The CDR3 is 15 residues long. The CDR3 loop reads CASSSAGPVKDTQYF. CDR3 coding DNA: TGCGCCAGCAGCTCAGCGGGTCCCGTGAAAGATACGCAGTATTTT.

The V call is TRBV2, the J call TRBJ1-5, with a possible D match to TRBD1 (6 bases). The CDR3 extends over 13 amino acids. Germline-derived CDR1 and CDR2 are SNHLY and FYNNEI. V was clipped by 6 bases and J by 6 bases, with 12 bases between them. The CDR3 sequence: CASRQGKAQPQHF. CDR3 DNA: TGTGCCAGCAGACAGGGTAAAGCTCAGCCCCAGCATTTT.

This clone was recorded a few times. This rearrangement joins TRBV28 to TRBJ1-3; D not resolved. The CDR3 has 15 amino acids. CDR1 and CDR2 (germline): MDHEN, SYDVKM. Trimming removed 8 bases from V and 8 bases from J, with 22 bases in between. The CDR3 region is CASDGLGAVGDTIYF. The DNA of the CDR3 is TGTGCCAGCGACGGCCTTGGAGCGGTCGGTGACACCATATATTTT.

This sequence joins TRBV7-9 and TRBJ2-3; D remains unclear. The germline V and J ends were trimmed by 4 bases and 6 bases, with 5 bases remaining between them. The CDR3 runs 11 residues. In germline, CDR1 is SEHNR, CDR2 FQNEAQ (reference sequence). CDR3 DNA: TGTGCCAGCAGCTCGCAGGATACGCAGTATTTT. It specifies CASSSQDTQYF.

The CDR3 spells CASSPRGGDEKLFF. DNA for the CDR3: TGTGCCAGCTCACCACGCGGAGGGGATGAAAAACTGTTTTTT. The rearrangement joins TRBV18 to TRBJ1-4; possibly TRBD1 for D (5 bases). The ends were cut back, 1 base at V and 6 bases at J, with 9 bases in the middle. CDR3 size: 14 residues. Germline loops: CDR1 KGHSH, CDR2 LQKENI.

The chain is built from TRBV7-2 and TRBJ1-2; D ambiguous. The CDR3 length is 12 residues. Germline CDR1 reads SGHTA; CDR2 reads FQGNSA. V was cut by 5 bases and J by 5 bases, with 9 bases left in between. CDR3 in amino acids: CASSPTHYGYTF. The CDR3 nucleotides are TGTGCCAGCAGCCCAACACATTATGGCTACACCTTC.